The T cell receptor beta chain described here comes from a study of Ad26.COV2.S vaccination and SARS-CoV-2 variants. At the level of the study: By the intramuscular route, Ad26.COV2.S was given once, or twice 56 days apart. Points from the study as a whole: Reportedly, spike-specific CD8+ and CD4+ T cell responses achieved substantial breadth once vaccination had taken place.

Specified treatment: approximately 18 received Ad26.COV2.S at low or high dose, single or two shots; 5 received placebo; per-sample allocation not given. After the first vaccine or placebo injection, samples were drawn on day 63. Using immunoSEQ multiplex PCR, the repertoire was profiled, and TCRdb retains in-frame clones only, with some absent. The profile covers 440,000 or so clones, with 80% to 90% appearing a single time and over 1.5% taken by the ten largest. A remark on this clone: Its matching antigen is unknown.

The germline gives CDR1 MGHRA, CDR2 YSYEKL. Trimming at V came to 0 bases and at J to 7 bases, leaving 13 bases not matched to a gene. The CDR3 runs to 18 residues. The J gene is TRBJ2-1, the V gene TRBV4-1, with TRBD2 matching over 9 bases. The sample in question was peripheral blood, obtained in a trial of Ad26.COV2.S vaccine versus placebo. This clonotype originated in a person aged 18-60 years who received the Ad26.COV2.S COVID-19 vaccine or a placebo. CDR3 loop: CASSQDNLLAGMGNEQFF. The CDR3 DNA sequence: TGCGCCAGCAGCCAAGATAATCTCCTAGCGGGGATGGGGAATGAGCAGTTCTTC.